This T cell receptor (beta chain) appears in the sequencing data of a study of cytomegalovirus exposure and HLA in healthy donors. CDR3 length: 10 residues. CDR1 is MDHEN and CDR2 is SYDVKM in the germline V gene. Trimming took off 8 bases at V and 14 bases at J, with 13 bases between the two ends. PCR used 60 Vbeta primers and 13 Jbeta primers. The table came from immunoSEQ multiplex PCR; TCRdb's copy has only in-frame clones and leaves some out. The table lists 60,000 to 65,000 clones, 80% to 90% of them singletons. The specimen sequenced was PBMCs. The chain has TRBV28 and TRBJ2-1; D possibly corresponds to TRBD2 (5 bases). The TCR comes from a man younger than 30 in good health and CMV-seronegative. This chain's CDR3 is CASGGGEEFF. The CDR3 DNA sequence: TGTGCCAGCGGAGGAGGAGAGGAGTTCTTC.